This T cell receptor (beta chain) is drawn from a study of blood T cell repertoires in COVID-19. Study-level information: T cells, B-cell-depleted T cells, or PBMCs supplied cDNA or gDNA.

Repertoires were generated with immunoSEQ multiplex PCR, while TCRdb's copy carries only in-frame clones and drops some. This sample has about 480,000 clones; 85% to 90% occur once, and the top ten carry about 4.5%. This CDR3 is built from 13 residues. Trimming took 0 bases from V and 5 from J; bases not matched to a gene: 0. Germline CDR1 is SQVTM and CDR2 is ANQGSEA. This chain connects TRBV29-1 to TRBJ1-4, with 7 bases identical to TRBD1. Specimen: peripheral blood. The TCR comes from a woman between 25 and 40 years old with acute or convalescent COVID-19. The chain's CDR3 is CSVEETGNEKLFF. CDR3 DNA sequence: TGCAGCGTTGAAGAGACAGGGAATGAAAAACTGTTTTTT. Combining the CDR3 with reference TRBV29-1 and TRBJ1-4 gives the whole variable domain SAVISQKPSRDICQRGTSLTIQCQVDSQVTMMFWYRQQPGQSLTLIATANQGSEATYESGFVIDKFPISRPNLTFSTLTVSNMSPEDSSIYLCSVEETGNEKLFFGSGTQLSVL.